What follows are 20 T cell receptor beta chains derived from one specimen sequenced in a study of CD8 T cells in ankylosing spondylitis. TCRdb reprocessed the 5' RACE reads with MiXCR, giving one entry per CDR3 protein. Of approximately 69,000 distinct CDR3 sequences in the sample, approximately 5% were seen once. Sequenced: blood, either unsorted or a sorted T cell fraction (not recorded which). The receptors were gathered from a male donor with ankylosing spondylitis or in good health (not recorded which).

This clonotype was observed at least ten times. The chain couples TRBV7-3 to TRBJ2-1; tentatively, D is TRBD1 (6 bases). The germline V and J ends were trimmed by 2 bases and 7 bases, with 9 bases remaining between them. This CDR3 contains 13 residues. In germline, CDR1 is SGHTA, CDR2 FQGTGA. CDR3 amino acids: CASSLYRENEQFF. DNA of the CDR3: TGTGCCAGCAGCTTATACAGGGAAAATGAGCAGTTCTTC.

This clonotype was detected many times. The CDR3 spells CASSLSGSVTEAFF. The CDR3 bases are TGTGCCAGCAGCCTGTCAGGCAGCGTAACTGAAGCTTTCTTT. This rearrangement joins TRBV7-3 to TRBJ1-1; D ambiguous. Germline V gives CDR1 SGHTA, CDR2 FQGTGA. This CDR3 has 14 residues. V was shortened by 5 bases and J by 5 bases, with 15 bases between the two germline ends.

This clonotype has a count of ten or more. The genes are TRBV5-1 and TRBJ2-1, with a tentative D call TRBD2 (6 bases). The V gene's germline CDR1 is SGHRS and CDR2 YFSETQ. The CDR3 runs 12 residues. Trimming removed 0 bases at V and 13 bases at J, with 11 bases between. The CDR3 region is CASSLGGVQQFF. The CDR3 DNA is TGCGCCAGCAGCTTGGGCGGGGTTCAACAGTTCTTC. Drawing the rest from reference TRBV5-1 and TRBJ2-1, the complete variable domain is KAGVTQTPRYLIKTRGQQVTLSCSPISGHRSVSWYQQTPGQGLQFLFEYFSETQRNKGNFPGRFSGRQFSNSRSEMNVSTLELGDSALYLCASSLGGVQQFFGPGTRLTVL.

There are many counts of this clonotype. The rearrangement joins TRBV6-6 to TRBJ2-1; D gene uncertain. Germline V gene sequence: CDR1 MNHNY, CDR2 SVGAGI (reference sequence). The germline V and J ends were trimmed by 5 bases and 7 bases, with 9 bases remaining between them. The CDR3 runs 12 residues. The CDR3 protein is CASSPDGNEQFF. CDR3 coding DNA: TGTGCCAGCAGTCCGGACGGGAATGAGCAGTTCTTC.

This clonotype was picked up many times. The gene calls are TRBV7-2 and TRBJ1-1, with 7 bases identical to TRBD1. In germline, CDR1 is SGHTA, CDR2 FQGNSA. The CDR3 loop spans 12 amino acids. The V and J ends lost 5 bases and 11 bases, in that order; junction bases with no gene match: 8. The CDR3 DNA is TGTGCCAGCAGCACTCGACAGGGTGTCGCTTTCTTT. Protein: CASSTRQGVAFF.

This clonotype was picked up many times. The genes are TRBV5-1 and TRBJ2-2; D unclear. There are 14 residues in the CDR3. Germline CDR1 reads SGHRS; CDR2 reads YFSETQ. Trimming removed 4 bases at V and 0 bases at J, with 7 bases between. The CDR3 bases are TGCGCCAGCAGCATCGACACGAACACCGGGGAGCTGTTTTTT. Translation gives CASSIDTNTGELFF.

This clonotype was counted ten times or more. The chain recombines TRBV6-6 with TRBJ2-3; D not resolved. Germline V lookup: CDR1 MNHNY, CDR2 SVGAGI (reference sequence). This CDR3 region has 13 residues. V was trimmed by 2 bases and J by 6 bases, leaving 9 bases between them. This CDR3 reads CASSYLGRDTQYF. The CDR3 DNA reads TGTGCCAGCAGTTACCTTGGTCGGGATACGCAGTATTTT.

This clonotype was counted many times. The CDR3, as DNA: TGCGCCAGCAGCGGAGCCCCGAGCACAGATACGCAGTATTTT. Protein: CASSGAPSTDTQYF. The chain uses TRBV5-1 and TRBJ2-3; unclear D gene. Germline V gene data show CDR1 as SGHRS and CDR2 as YFSETQ. V dropped 4 bases and J dropped 0 bases, with 9 bases sitting between them. The CDR3 spans 14 residues.

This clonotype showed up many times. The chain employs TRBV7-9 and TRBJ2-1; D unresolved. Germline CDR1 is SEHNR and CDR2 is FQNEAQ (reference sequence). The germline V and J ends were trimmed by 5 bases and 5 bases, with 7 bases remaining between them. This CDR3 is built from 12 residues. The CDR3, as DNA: TGTGCCAGCAGCCAGCCTAACAATGAGCAGTTCTTC. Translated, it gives CASSQPNNEQFF.

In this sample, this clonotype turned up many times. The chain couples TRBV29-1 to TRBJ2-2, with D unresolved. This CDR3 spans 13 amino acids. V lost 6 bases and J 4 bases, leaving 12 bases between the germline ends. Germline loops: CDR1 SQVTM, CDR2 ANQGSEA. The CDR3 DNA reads TGCAGCGTCGACCGGTCGGGCACCGGGGAGCTGTTTTTT. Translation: CSVDRSGTGELFF.

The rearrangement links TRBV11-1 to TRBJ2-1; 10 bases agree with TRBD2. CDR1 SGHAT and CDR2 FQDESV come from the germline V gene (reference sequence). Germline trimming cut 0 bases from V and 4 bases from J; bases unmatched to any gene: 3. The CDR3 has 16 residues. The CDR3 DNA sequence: TGTGCCAGCAGCTTAGCGCTAGCGGGGGATTACAATGAGCAGTTCTTC. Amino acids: CASSLALAGDYNEQFF.

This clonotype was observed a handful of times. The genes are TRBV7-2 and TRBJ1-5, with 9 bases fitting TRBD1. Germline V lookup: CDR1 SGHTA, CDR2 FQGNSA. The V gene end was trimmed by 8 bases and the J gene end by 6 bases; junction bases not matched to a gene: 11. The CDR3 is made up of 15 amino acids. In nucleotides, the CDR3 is TGTGCCAGCCGTCAGGACAGGGGAATAGGTCAGCCCCAGCATTTT. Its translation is CASRQDRGIGQPQHF.

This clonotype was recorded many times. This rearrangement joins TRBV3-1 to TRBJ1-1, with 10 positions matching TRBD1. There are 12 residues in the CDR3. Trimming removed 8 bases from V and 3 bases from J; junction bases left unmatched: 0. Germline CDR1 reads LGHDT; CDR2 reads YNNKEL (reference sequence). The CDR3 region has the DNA TGTGCCAGCGGACAGGGGGACACTGAAGCTTTCTTT. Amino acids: CASGQGDTEAFF.

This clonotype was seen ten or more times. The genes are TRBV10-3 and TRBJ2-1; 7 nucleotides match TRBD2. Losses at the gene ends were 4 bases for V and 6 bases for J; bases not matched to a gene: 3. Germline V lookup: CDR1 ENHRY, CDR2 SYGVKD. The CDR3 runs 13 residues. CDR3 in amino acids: CAISGGTTNEQFF. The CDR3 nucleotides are TGTGCCATCAGTGGCGGGACTACCAATGAGCAGTTCTTC.

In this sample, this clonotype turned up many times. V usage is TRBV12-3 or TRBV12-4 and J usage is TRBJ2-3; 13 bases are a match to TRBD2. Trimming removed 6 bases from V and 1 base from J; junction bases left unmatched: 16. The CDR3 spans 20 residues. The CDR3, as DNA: TGTGCCAGCAGCTCATTTCCGGGACTAGCGGGGAGAGGGGGCACAGATACGCAGTATTTT. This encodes CASSSFPGLAGRGGTDTQYF.

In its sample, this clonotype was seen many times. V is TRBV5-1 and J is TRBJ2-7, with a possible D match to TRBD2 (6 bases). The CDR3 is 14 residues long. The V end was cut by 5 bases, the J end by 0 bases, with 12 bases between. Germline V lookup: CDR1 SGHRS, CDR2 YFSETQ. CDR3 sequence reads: CASSIGGFSYEQYF. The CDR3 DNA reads TGCGCCAGCAGTATCGGAGGGTTCTCCTACGAGCAGTACTTC.

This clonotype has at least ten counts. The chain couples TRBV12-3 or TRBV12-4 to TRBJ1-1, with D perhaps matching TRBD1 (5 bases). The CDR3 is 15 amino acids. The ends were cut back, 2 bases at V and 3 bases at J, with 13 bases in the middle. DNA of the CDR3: TGTGCCAGCAGTTTATCAGGGATGGGGGACACTGAAGCTTTCTTT. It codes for CASSLSGMGDTEAFF.

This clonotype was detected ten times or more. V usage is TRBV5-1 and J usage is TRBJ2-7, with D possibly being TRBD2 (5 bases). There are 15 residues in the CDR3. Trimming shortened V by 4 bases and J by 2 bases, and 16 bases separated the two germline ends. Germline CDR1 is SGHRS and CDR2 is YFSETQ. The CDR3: CASSPSHGETYEQYF. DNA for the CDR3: TGCGCCAGCAGCCCCAGTCACGGGGAGACCTACGAGCAGTACTTC.

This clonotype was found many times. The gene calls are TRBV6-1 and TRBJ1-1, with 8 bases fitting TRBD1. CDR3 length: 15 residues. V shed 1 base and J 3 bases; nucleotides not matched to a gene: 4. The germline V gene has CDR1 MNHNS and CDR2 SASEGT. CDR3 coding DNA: TGTGCCAGCAGTGAAGTCGACAGGGGAGACACTGAAGCTTTCTTT. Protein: CASSEVDRGDTEAFF.

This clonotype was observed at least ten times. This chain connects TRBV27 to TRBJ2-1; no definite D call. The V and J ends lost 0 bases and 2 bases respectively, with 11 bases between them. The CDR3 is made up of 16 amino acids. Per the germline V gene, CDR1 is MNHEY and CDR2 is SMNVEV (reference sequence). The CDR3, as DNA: TGTGCCAGCAGTTTATCCACAGTGGTCACCTACAATGAGCAGTTCTTC. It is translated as CASSLSTVVTYNEQFF.